This T cell receptor beta chain was retrieved from a study of blood T cell repertoires in COVID-19. Across the whole study: Sites in the United States, Italy and Spain provided acute and convalescent COVID-19 samples.

Per the original methods: The authors estimated nucleated cell counts from reference gene primer amplification. Clones were sequenced by immunoSEQ multiplex PCR, and TCRdb holds only the in-frame ones, with some missing. V, J and clone size derive from that table, while D and trimming were established from the DNA sequence. The table records over 200,000 clones, around 83% of them present only once. In germline, CDR1 is MDHEN, CDR2 SYDVKM. Trimming removed 0 bases from V and 4 bases from J; junction bases left unmatched: 6. The CDR3 length is 16 residues. The rearrangement links TRBV28 to TRBJ2-1; 7 nucleotides line up with TRBD2. The TCR comes from a man aged 40-55 years with active or convalescent COVID-19. The sequenced sample consisted of peripheral blood. CDR3 in amino acids: CASSLWGSGTYNEQFF. DNA of the CDR3: TGTGCCAGCAGTTTATGGGGGAGCGGGACGTACAATGAGCAGTTCTTC.